The source of this T cell receptor beta chain is a study of identical twins listed by TCRdb under 2016. Describing the broader study: The study deep-sequenced TCR alpha and beta repertoires from monozygotic twins, unrelated adults of various ages and cord blood to test whether fetal clonotypes persist. To rule out contamination, the twin experiments were replicated at different times with different library preparation protocols.

Only healthy Caucasian donors were included. Three pairs of female monozygotic twins, all aged about 18 to 29 years, were included in the twin cohort. Using Miltenyi CD45RO+ enrichment and human naive T-cell isolation kits, memory (CD45RO+) and naive T cells were isolated from PBMC. Many counts were recorded for this clonotype. No cognate antigen has been identified for it. Nothing much larger sits one base from this clone, and base qualities are not available. Findings and caveats that apply to the study as a whole: Zero-insertion analyses could be partly confounded by invariant T cells such as MAIT and iNKT, although diverse VJ usage argued against such confounding for most clonotypes. In monozygotic twins, recombination models systematically underestimated out-of-frame TCR alpha sharing, but the models matched the sharing seen between unrelated individuals. Excess twin sharing in beta out-of-frame sequences was weaker because fewer shared sequences lowered the signal-to-noise ratio. Out-of-frame TCR alpha sequences shared between twins showed an excess of low generation-probability sequences compared with coincidental sharing between unrelated individuals. Conclusions relied on cross-sectional statistical analysis, since the same donors could not be followed over many years. Abundant cord blood beta clonotypes carried fewer insertions; young adult naive repertoires showed a weaker similar trend, while memory repertoires showed none.

The library was produced with 5' RACE. TCRdb shows the sequencer as Illumina HiSeq 2000. A universal primer binding site was introduced by template switching, and a unique molecular identifier was present in the final cDNA, enabling accurate counting of TCR cDNA molecules. Specific primers in the conserved constant-segment region were used to synthesize first-strand cDNA for the TCR alpha and beta chains. To control for contamination, each cDNA library was double barcoded with a SMART-Mk sample barcode plus Illumina barcodes. TruSeq adapter sequences and Illumina sample barcodes were added in two successive PCR steps. The TCR alpha and beta cDNA libraries were sequenced on the Illumina HiSeq platform using custom primers. Under the source paper's analysis protocol: MiGEC was used to process raw reads and extract unique molecular identifiers, and MiXCR was used to find CDR3 positions. Recombination models were inferred per individual with the repgenHMM and IGoR tools using an EM algorithm. The tcR package in R was used for shared clonotype analysis, with sharing normalized by the product of cloneset sizes. To study raw recombination without the effects of thymic and clonal selection, out-of-frame nonproductive sequences were analyzed. TCRdb took the public reads, trimmed them with fastp at Q25, ran MiXCR for clone calling and kept in-frame beta chains. Rows matching on CDR3 protein sequence are summarized as one entry with the most common DNA and genes. In this record, the V and J calls reflect TCRdb's handling and not the investigators' own analysis. This sample lists some 200,000 distinct CDR3 sequences; 7.5% were detected once. The ten largest clones take up more than 1.5% of the sample.

These same data were also listed under a study on yellow fever vaccine responses in identical twins. As the second publication notes: According to the authors, in identical twins the way T cells responded to vaccination appeared partly convergent and partly personalized. Focusing on identical twins, the study followed the T cell clones that responded to the vaccine, and did so with precision.

This sequence was found in a woman aged 18-30 years in good health. Sample: memory (CD45RO+) T cells sorted from blood. The sample's cell subset or site, from its label and the paper: CD45RO+ enriched T cells.

The CDR3 region: CASSGPTGAYTEAFF. The DNA reads TGTGCCAGCAGCGGACCCACGGGGGCTTACACTGAAGCTTTCTTT. The receptor chain draws on TRBV25-1 and TRBJ1-1; matching of 6 bases hints at TRBD1 as the D gene. The CDR3 spans 15 residues, from the cysteine through the phenylalanine. Of all the DNA, just the CDR3 is kept, 45 bases in frame from base 1. Relative to germline, V is 6 bases shorter and J is 3 bases shorter, with 17 bases between their ends. Per the germline V gene, MGHDK is the CDR1 and SYGVNS is the CDR2. The full variable domain, with segments outside the CDR3 supplied by the reference TRBV25-1 and TRBJ1-1 proteins, appears as EADIYQTPRYLVIGTGKKITLECSQTMGHDKMYWYQQDPGMELHLIHYSYGVNSTEKGDLSSESTVSRIRTEHFPLTLESARPSHTSQYLCASSGPTGAYTEAFFGQGTRLTVV.